One and the same sample provided the 2 T cell receptor beta chains below, sequenced in a study of lymphopenia after photon versus proton radiotherapy. Libraries were prepared by immunoSEQ multiplex PCR; TCRdb keeps only in-frame clonotypes and omits some of them. This table holds 25,000 to 30,000 clones, about 81% found once. This sample comprised peripheral blood, obtained from a patient treated with photon-based radiotherapy. The receptors were gathered from a man aged 45 to 65 with gastric cancer.

CDR3: CASSQTSGATDTQYF. CDR3 DNA sequence: TGCGCCAGCAGCCAGACTAGCGGGGCCACAGATACGCAGTATTTT. The J gene is TRBJ2-3, the V gene TRBV4-3; 11 nucleotides agree with TRBD2. This CDR3 contains 15 residues. Per the germline V gene, CDR1 is LGHNA and CDR2 is YSLEER. V trimming: 3 bases; J trimming: 2 bases; junction bases outside the gene matches: 1.

The chain carries TRBV5-1 and TRBJ2-5; a weak D match, TRBD2 (6 bases). With 0 bases removed from V and 5 bases from J, the gap between germline ends came to 8 bases. The CDR3 contains 13 residues. CDR1 and CDR2 from the germline V gene are SGHRS and YFSETQ. CDR3: CASSLGGGETQYF. The CDR3 DNA is TGCGCCAGCAGCTTGGGAGGAGGGGAGACCCAGTACTTC. The full variable domain, in which reference TRBV5-1 and TRBJ2-5 provide the parts outside the CDR3, is KAGVTQTPRYLIKTRGQQVTLSCSPISGHRSVSWYQQTPGQGLQFLFEYFSETQRNKGNFPGRFSGRQFSNSRSEMNVSTLELGDSALYLCASSLGGGETQYFGPGTRLLVL.